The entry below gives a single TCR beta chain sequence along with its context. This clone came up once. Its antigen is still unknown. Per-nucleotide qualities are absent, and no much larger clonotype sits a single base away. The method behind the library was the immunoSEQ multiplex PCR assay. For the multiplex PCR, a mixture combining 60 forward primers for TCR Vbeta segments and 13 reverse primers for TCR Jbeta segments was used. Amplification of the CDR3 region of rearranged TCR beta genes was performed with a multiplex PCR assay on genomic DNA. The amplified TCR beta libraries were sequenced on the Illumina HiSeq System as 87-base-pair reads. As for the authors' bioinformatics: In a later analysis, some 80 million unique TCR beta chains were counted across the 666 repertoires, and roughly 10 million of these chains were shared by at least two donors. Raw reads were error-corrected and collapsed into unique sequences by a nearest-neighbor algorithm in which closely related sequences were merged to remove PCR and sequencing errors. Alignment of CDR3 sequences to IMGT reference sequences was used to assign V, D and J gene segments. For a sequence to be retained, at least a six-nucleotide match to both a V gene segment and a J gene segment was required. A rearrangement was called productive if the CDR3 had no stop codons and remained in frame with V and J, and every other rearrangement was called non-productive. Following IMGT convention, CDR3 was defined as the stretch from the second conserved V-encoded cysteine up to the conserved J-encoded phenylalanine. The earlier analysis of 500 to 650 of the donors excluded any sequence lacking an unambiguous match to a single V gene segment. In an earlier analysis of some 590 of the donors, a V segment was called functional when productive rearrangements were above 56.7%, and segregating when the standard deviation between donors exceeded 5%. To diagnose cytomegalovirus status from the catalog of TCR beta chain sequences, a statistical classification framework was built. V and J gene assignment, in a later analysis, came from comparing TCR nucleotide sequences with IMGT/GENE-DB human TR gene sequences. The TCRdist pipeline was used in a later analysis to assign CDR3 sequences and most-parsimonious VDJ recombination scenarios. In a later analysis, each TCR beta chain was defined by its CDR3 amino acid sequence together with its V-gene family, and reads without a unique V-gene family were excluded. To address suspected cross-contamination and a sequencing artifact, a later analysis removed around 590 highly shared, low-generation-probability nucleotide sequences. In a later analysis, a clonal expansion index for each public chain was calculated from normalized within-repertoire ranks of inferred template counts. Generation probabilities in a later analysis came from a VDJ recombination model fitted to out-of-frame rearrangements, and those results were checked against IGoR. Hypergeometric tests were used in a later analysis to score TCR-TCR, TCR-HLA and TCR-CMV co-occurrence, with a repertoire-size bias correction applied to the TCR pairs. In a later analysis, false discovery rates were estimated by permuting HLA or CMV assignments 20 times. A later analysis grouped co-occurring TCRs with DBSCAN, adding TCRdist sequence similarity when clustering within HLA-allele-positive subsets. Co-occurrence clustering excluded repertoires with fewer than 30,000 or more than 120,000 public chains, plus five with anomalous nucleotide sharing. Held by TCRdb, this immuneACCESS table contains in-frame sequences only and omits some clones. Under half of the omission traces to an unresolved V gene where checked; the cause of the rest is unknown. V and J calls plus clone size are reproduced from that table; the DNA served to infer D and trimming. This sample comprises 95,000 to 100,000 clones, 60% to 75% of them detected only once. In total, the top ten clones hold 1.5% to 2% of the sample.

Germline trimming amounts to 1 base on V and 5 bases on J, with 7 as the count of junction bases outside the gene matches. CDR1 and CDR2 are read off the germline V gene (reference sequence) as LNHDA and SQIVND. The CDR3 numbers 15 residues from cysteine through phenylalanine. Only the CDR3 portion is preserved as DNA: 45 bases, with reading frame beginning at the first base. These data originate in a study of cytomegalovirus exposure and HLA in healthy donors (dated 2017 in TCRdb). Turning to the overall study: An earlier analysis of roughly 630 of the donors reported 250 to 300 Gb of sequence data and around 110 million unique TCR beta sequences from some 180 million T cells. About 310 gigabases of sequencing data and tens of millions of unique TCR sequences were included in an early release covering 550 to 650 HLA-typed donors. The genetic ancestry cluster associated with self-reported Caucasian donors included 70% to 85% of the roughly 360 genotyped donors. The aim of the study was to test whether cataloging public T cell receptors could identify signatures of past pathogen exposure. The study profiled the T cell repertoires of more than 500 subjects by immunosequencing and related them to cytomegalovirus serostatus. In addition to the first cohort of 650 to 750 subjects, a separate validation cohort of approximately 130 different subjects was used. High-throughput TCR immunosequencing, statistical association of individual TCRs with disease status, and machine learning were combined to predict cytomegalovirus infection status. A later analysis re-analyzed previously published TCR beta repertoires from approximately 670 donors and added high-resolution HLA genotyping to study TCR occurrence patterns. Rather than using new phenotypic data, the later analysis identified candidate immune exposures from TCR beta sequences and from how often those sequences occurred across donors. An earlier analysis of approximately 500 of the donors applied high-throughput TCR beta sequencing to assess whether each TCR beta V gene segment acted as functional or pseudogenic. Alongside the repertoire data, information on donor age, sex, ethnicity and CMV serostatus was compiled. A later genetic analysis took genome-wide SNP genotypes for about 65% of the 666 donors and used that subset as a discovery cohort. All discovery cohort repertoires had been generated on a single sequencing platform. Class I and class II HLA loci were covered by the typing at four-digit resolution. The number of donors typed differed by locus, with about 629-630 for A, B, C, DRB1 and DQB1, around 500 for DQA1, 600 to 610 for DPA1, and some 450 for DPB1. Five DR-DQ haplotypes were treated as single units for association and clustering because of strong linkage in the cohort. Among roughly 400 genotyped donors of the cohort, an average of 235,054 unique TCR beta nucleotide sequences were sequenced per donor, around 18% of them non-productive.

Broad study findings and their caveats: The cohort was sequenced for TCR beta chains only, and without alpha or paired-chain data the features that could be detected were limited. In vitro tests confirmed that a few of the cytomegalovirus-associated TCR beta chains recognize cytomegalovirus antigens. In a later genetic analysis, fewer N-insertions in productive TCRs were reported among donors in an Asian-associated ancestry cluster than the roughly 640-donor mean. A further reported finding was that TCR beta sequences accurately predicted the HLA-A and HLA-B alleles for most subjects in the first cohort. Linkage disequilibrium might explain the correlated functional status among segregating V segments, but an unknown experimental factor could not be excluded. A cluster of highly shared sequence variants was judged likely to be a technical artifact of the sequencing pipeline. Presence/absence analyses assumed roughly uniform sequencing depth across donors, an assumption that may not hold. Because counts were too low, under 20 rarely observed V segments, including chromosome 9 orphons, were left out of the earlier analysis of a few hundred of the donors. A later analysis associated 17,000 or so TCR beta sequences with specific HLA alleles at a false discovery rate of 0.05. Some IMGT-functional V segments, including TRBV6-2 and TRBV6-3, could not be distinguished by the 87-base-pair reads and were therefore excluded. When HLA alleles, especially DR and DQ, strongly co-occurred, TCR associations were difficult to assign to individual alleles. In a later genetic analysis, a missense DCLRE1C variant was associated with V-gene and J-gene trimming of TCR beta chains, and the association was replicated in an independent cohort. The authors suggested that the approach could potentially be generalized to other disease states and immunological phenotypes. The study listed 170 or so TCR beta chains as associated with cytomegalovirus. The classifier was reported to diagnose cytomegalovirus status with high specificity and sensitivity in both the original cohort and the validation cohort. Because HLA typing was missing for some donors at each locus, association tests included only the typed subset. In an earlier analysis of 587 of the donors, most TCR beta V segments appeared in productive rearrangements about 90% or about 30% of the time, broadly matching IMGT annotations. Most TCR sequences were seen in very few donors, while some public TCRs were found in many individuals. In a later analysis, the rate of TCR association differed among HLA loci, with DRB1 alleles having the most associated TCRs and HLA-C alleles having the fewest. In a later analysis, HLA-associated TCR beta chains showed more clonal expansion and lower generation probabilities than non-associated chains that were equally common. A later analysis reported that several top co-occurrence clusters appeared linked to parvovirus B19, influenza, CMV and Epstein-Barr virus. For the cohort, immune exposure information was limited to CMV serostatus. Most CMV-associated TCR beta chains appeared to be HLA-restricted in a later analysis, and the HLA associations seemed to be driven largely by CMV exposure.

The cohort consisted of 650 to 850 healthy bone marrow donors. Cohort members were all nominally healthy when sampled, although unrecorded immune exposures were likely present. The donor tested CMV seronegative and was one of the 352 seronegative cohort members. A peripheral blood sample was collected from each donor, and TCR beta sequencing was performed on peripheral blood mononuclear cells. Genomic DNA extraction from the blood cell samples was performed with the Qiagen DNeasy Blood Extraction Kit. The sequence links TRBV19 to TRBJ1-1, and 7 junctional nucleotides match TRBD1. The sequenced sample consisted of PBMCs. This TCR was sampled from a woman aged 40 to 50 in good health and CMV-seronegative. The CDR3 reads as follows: CASSIGRDSVTEAFF. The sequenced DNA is TGTGCCAGTAGTATAGGCCGGGACAGCGTAACTGAAGCTTTCTTT.